These 18 T cell receptor beta chains were all obtained from the same sample, sequenced in a study of OX40 agonist ivuxolimab in advanced cancers. Receptor amplification or capture employed the immunoSEQ multiplex PCR assay. Sourced from immuneACCESS, this table was stored by TCRdb with only in-frame sequences that have V and J called. A share of the clones is absent; for the studies checked, an unresolved V gene accounts for under half, and the remainder has no known explanation. The sample includes 70,000 to 75,000 clones, with around 88% observed a single time. The top ten clones comprise 2.5% to 3.5% of the sample. The sample here was CD4+ or CD8+ T cells sorted from blood, taken in a trial of the OX40 agonist ivuxolimab. The receptors were gathered from an adult with an advanced solid tumor such as melanoma, head and neck, liver or kidney cancer.

The chain carries TRBV5-1 and TRBJ2-2; D ambiguous. The CDR3 spans 15 residues. Germline V gives CDR1 SGHRS, CDR2 YFSETQ. Trimming removed 0 bases at V and 4 bases at J, with 10 bases between. The DNA for the CDR3 is TGCGCCAGCAGCTTGGCCGGTCTCGGCACCGGGGAGCTGTTTTTT. Translating gives CASSLAGLGTGELFF.

The chain employs TRBV23-1 and TRBJ2-7, with 9 bases fitting TRBD1. TRBV23-1 is recorded as an ORF, its role being uncertain. The CDR3 extends over 16 amino acids. Trimming took 1 base from V and 7 from J; bases not matched to a gene: 11. The CDR3 protein is CASSQYGGTGFREQYF. For the CDR3, the DNA is TGCGCCAGCAGTCAATATGGCGGGACAGGGTTTCGGGAGCAGTACTTC.

J is TRBJ1-6 and V is TRBV7-9, with D maybe TRBD1 (6 bases). CDR3 length: 16 amino acids. The germline V gene has CDR1 SEHNR and CDR2 FQNEAQ (reference sequence). Trimming pared 6 bases from V and 8 bases from J, leaving 20 bases between. The DNA of the CDR3 is TGTGCCAGCAGTCCCTCCCCCGGGACAAAAGATTCACCCCTCCACTTT. Protein product: CASSPSPGTKDSPLHF. Filled out from reference TRBV7-9 and TRBJ1-6, the complete variable domain reads DTGVSQNPRHKITKRGQNVTFRCDPISEHNRLYWYRQTLGQGPEFLTYFQNEAQLEKSRLLSDRFSAERPKGSFSTLEIQRTEQGDSAMYLCASSPSPGTKDSPLHFGNGTRLTVT.

The chain's CDR3 is CASSILITATSSYEQYF. Written as DNA, the CDR3 is TGTGCCAGCTCTATCTTGATTACAGCGACTAGCTCCTACGAGCAGTACTTC. This rearrangement joins TRBV18 to TRBJ2-7; perhaps TRBD2 as D (6 bases). The CDR3 has 17 residues. With 6 bases removed from V and 0 bases from J, the gap between germline ends came to 21 bases. Germline values: CDR1 KGHSH, CDR2 LQKENI.

CDR3 in DNA: TGTGCCAGCAGCATCAGCGGACAGGGGGGCTATGGCTACACCTTC. Translated, it gives CASSISGQGGYGYTF. The chain employs TRBV28 and TRBJ1-2; 10 positions agree with TRBD1. This CDR3 has 15 amino acids. V gave up 6 bases and J gave up 4 bases; unmatched junction bases: 8. Looked up from germline, CDR1 is MDHEN and CDR2 is SYDVKM.

The chain links TRBV6-1 to TRBJ2-7, with a tentative D call TRBD2 (6 bases). The CDR3 is 11 residues long. Germline V gene sequence: CDR1 MNHNS, CDR2 SASEGT. Trimming left V 1 base short and J 9 bases short, with 7 bases between. Here the CDR3 reads CASSEDGGQYF. The CDR3, as DNA: TGTGCCAGCAGTGAAGACGGGGGGCAGTACTTC.

The CDR3 reads CASSLDGLYEQYF. DNA of the CDR3: TGTGCCAGCAGCTTAGACGGCCTCTACGAGCAGTACTTC. The chain is built from TRBV4-2 and TRBJ2-7, with D unresolved. The germline V gene has CDR1 LGHNA and CDR2 YNFKEQ. This CDR3 has 13 amino acids. V was pared by 5 bases and J by 3 bases, with 11 bases between.

The CDR3 is CASSLDRSYEQYF. CDR3 bases: TGTGCCAGCAGCTTGGACAGGTCCTACGAGCAGTACTTC. This chain joins TRBV5-6 and TRBJ2-7, with a tentative D call TRBD1 (5 bases). CDR3 length: 13 amino acids. V was clipped by 0 bases and J by 1 base, with 5 bases between them. Per germline, CDR1 SGHDT and CDR2 YYEEEE.

The chain is built from TRBV11-2 and TRBJ2-2; TRBD2 matches 9 bases. Germline V gene lookup returns CDR1 SGHAT and CDR2 FQNNGV. The CDR3 consists of 16 residues. V trimming: 2 bases; J trimming: 4 bases; junction bases outside the gene matches: 5. CDR3 loop: CASSLTAGGATGELFF. For the CDR3, the DNA is TGTGCCAGCAGCTTAACAGCGGGGGGTGCCACCGGGGAGCTGTTTTTT.

Details on this clone: The final CDR3 position lacks the conserved phenylalanine or tryptophan, pointing to a likely read error. The genes are TRBV7-2 and TRBJ1-2; D perhaps matches TRBD1 (5 bases). The germline V gene has CDR1 SGHTA and CDR2 FQGNSA. The CDR3 loop spans 14 amino acids. Trimming stripped 7 bases from V and 4 bases from J, with 16 bases between. The DNA of the CDR3 is TGTGCCAGCACTCCCAACGGACACAGCTATGGCTACACCCTC. Translating gives CASTPNGHSYGYTL.

The rearrangement uses TRBV30 and TRBJ1-2; perhaps TRBD1 as D (5 bases). The CDR3 sequence is 11 residues long. The V gene lost 1 base and the J gene lost 8 bases, with 8 bases spanning the gap. Germline V gene sequence: CDR1 GTSNPN, CDR2 SVGIG (reference sequence). The CDR3 DNA sequence: TGTGCCTGGAGTGGGGGCAGCGGCTACACCTTC. It is translated as CAWSGGSGYTF.

The genes are TRBV10-2 and TRBJ1-1, with a possible D match to TRBD1 (5 bases). This CDR3 has 14 residues. Trimming removed 3 bases from V and 1 base from J, with 9 bases in between. Germline V CDR1 and CDR2: WSHSY, SAAADI. The CDR3 DNA is TGCGCCAGCAGTGATCAGGGAAAGAACACTGAAGCTTTCTTT. It yields the protein CASSDQGKNTEAFF.

In its sample, this clone was seen a few times. The V gene is TRBV7-9, the J gene TRBJ2-7; 7 bases are shared with TRBD1. J was trimmed by 10 bases and V by 4 bases; bases with no gene match: 10. The CDR3 sequence is 13 residues long. Looked up from germline, CDR1 is SEHNR and CDR2 is FQNEAQ (reference sequence). CDR3 region: CASSSRGQDSQYF. The CDR3 nucleotides read TGTGCCAGCAGCTCCCGAGGACAGGATAGTCAGTACTTC.

J is TRBJ2-3 and V is TRBV28, with D possibly TRBD1 on 6 matching bases. Germline assignment: CDR1 MDHEN and CDR2 SYDVKM. This CDR3 has 15 amino acids. V lost 6 bases and J lost 3, with 16 bases in between. CDR3 in DNA: TGTGCCAGCAGCCCCCCGACAGGCTTAACAGATACGCAGTATTTT. Residues: CASSPPTGLTDTQYF.

The chain couples TRBV28 to TRBJ1-5, with 9 bases that match TRBD1. This CDR3 is 16 amino acids long. Germline V gene lookup returns CDR1 MDHEN and CDR2 SYDVKM. J lost 7 bases, V lost 2 bases, and 9 bases had no gene match. CDR3 region: CASSLPYRGLGQPQHF. The DNA of the CDR3 is TGTGCCAGCAGTTTACCCTACAGGGGGCTGGGACAGCCCCAGCATTTT. The complete variable domain, with remaining parts taken from reference TRBV28 and TRBJ1-5, reads DVKVTQSSRYLVKRTGEKVFLECVQDMDHENMFWYRQDPGLGLRLIYFSYDVKMKEKGDIPEGYSVSREKKERFSLILESASTNQTSMYLCASSLPYRGLGQPQHFGDGTRLSIL.

This sequence joins TRBV5-1 and TRBJ1-1; D remains unclear. CDR1 is SGHRS and CDR2 is YFSETQ in the germline V gene. The ends were cut back, 0 bases at V and 1 base at J, with 7 bases in the middle. This CDR3 is built from 14 residues. CDR3 sequence reads: CASSLASENTEAFF. The CDR3 coding sequence is TGCGCCAGCAGCTTGGCGAGCGAGAACACTGAAGCTTTCTTT.

In the case of this clone: Other DNA sequences in the sample encode the same CDR3. The rearrangement uses TRBV5-1 and TRBJ2-3, with TRBD1 as a possible D gene (5 bases). Trimming cost V 0 bases and J 0 bases, with 8 bases left between them. The germline CDR1 and CDR2 sequences are SGHRS and YFSETQ. The CDR3 has 15 residues. The CDR3 nucleotides read TGCGCCAGCAGCTTGGGGGGCGCAAGCACAGATACGCAGTATTTT. Protein: CASSLGGASTDTQYF.

This clone is a singleton in its sample. This sequence joins TRBV7-9 and TRBJ1-1, with no clear D. The V gene lost 5 bases and the J gene lost 4 bases, with 5 bases spanning the gap. The CDR3 has 11 residues. Germline CDR1 reads SEHNR; CDR2 reads FQNEAQ (reference sequence). CDR3 region: CASSRTTEAFF. The CDR3 bases are TGTGCCAGCAGCCGGACCACTGAAGCTTTCTTT.